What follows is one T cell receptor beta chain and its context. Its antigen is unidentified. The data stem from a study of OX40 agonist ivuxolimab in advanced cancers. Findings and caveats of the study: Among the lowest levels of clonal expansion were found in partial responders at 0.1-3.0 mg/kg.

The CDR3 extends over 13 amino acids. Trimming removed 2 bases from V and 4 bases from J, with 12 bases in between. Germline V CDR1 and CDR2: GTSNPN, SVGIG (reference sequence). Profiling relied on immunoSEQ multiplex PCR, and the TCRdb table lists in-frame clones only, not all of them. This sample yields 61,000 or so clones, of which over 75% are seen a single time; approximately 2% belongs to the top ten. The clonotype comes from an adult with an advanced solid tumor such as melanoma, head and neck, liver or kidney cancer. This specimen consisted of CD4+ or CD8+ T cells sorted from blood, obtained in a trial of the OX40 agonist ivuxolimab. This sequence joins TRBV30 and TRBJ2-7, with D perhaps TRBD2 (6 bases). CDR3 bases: TGTGCCTGGAGTTCCGGGACTGCGTACGAGCAGTACTTC. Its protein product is CAWSSGTAYEQYF.